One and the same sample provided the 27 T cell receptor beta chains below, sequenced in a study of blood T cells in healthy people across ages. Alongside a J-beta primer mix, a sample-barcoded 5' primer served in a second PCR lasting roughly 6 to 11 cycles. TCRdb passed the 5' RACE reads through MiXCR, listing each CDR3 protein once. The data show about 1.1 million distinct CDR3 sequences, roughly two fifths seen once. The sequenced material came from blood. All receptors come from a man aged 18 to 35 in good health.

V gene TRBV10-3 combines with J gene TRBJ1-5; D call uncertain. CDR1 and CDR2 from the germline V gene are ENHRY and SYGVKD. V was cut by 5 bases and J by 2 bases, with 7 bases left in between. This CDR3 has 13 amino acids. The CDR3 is CAISPAGNQPQHF. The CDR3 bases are TGTGCCATCAGTCCAGCTGGCAATCAGCCCCAGCATTTT.

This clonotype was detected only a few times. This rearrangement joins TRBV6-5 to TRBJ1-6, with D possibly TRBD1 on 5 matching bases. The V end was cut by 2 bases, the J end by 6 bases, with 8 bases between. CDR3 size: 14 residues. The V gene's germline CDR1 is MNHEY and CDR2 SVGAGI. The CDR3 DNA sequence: TGTGCCAGCAGTTACAGGGGTAGTAATTCACCCCTCCACTTT. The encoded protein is CASSYRGSNSPLHF.

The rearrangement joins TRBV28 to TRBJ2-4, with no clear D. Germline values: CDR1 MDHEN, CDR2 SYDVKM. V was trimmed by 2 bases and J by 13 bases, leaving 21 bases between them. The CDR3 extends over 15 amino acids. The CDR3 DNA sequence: TGTGCCAGCAGTTTAGTGGCAGGACCATACAATGAGCAGTACTTC. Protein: CASSLVAGPYNEQYF.

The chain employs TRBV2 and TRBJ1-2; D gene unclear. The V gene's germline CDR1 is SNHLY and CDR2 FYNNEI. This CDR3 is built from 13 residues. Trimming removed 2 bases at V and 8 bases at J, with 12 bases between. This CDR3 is CASSELGDGGYTF. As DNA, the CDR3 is TGTGCCAGCAGTGAACTGGGTGACGGCGGCTACACCTTC. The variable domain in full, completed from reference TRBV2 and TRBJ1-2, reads EPEVTQTPSHQVTQMGQEVILRCVPISNHLYFYWYRQILGQKVEFLVSFYNNEISEKSEIFDDQFSVERPDGSNFTLKIRSTKLEDSAMYFCASSELGDGGYTFGSGTRLTVV.

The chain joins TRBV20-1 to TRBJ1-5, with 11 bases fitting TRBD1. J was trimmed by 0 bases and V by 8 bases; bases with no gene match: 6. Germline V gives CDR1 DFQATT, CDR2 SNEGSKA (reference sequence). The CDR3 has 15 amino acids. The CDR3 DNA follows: TGCAGTACGGGACAGGGGGTATATAGCAATCAGCCCCAGCATTTT. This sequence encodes CSTGQGVYSNQPQHF.

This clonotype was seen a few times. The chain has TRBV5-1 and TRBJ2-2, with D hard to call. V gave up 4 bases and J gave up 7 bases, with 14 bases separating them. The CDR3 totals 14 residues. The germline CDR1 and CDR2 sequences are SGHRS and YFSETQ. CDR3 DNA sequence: TGCGCCAGCAGCGTTGGGTCTCGGCACGGGGAGCTGTTTTTT. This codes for CASSVGSRHGELFF. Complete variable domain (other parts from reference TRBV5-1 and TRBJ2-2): KAGVTQTPRYLIKTRGQQVTLSCSPISGHRSVSWYQQTPGQGLQFLFEYFSETQRNKGNFPGRFSGRQFSNSRSEMNVSTLELGDSALYLCASSVGSRHGELFFGEGSRLTVL.

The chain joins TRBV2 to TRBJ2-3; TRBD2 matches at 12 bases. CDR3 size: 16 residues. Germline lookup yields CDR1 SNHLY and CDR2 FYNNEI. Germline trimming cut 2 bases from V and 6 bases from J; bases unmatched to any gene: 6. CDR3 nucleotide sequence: TGTGCCAGCAGTGAAAAGAGTCTAGCGGGGGGGGATACGCAGTATTTT. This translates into CASSEKSLAGGDTQYF.

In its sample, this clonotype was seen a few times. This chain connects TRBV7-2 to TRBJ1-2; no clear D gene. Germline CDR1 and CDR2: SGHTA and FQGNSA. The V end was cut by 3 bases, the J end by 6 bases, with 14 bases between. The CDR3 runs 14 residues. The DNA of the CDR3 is TGTGCCAGCAGCTTGACTCCCCCGGCGAATGGCTACACCTTC. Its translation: CASSLTPPANGYTF.

In DNA form, the CDR3 reads TGTGCCAGGGTCCAAGGGATACTAGCCAAAAACATTCAGTACTTC. Its translation: CARVQGILAKNIQYF. V gene TRBV27 combines with J gene TRBJ2-7, with D unresolved. The better agreement between TRBJ2-4 and the DNA end casts doubt on the J call. The CDR3 totals 15 residues. Per germline, CDR1 MNHEY and CDR2 SMNVEV (reference sequence).

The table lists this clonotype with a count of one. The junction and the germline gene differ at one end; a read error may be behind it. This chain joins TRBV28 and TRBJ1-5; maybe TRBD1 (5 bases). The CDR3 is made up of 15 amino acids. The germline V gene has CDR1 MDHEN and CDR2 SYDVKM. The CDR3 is CASSLVRDGYQSQHF. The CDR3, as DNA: TGTGCCAGCAGTTTGGTAAGGGACGGATATCAGTCCCAGCATTTT.

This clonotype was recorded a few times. CDR3 in amino acids: CSVEWGGNTEAFF. The CDR3 region has the DNA TGCAGCGTTGAATGGGGCGGGAACACTGAAGCTTTCTTT. V gene TRBV29-1 combines with J gene TRBJ1-1; a possible D gene is TRBD1 (5 bases). Trimming shortened V by 2 bases and J by 1 base, and 8 bases separated the two germline ends. CDR1 and CDR2 from the germline V gene are SQVTM and ANQGSEA. This CDR3 has 13 residues.

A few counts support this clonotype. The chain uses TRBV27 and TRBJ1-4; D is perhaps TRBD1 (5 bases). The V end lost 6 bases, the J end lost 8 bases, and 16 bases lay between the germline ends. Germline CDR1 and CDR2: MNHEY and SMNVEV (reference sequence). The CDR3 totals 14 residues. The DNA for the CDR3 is TGTGCCAGCAGCAGGGAACCAGCGAGCGAAAAACTGTTTTTT. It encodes CASSREPASEKLFF.

The CDR3 DNA is TGCAGTGCTAGAGAGAGGGGCGGAACTCCTGCCCGGGGGCAGTATTTT. It specifies CSARERGGTPARGQYF. The chain links TRBV20-1 to TRBJ2-3; perhaps D is TRBD1 or TRBD2 (5 bases each). CDR1 and CDR2 from the germline V gene are DFQATT and SNEGSKA (reference sequence). V shed 0 bases and J shed 11 bases, with 24 bases lying between them. This CDR3 spans 16 amino acids.

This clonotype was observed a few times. The CDR3 coding sequence is TGTGCCAGCAGTGCCGCGCACAGGCTCTCTGGGGCCAACGTCCTGACTTTC. It is translated as CASSAAHRLSGANVLTF. The rearrangement joins TRBV2 to TRBJ2-6; D possibly corresponds to TRBD1 (5 bases). This CDR3 is built from 17 residues. Trimming took 4 bases from V and 0 from J, leaving 13 bases between them. Germline CDR1 SNHLY, CDR2 FYNNEI.

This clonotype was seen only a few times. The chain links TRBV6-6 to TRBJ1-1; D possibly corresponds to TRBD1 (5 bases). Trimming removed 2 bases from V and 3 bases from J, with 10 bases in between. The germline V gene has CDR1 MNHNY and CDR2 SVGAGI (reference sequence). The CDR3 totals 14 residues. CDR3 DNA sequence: TGTGCCAGCAGTTACCGGGGCAGTGACACTGAAGCTTTCTTT. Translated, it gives CASSYRGSDTEAFF.

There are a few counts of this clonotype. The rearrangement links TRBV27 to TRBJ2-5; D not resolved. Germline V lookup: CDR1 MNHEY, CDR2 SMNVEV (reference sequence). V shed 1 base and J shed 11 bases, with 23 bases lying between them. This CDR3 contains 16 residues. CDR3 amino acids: CASSLLMAEAYNEQYF. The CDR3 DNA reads TGTGCCAGCAGTTTATTAATGGCAGAAGCTTACAATGAGCAGTACTTC.

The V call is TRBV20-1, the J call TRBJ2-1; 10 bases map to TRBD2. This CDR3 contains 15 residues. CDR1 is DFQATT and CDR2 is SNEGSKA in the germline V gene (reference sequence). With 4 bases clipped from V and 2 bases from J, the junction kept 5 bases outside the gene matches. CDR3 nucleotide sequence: TGCAGTGCTACGTCCGGGACTAGCGCCTACAATGAGCAGTTCTTC. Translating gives CSATSGTSAYNEQFF.

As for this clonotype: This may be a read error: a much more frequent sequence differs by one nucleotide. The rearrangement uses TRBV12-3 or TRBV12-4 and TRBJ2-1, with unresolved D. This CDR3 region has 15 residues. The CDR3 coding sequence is TGTGCCGGCAGTTTATTGTCCGGCCAGACCGATGAGCAGTTCTTC. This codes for CAGSLLSGQTDEQFF.

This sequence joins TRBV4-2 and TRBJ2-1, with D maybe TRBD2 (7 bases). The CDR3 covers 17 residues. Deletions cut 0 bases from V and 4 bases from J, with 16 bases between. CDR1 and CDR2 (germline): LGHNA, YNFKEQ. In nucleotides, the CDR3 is TGTGCCAGCAGCCAAGATCGGGGCGGGGGCCCGTACAATGAGCAGTTCTTC. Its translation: CASSQDRGGGPYNEQFF.

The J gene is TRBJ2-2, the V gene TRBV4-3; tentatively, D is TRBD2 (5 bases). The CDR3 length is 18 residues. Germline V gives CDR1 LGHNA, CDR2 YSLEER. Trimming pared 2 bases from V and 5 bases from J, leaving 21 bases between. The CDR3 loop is CASSQKPPGFEGTGELFF. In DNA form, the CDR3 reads TGCGCCAGCAGCCAAAAGCCCCCGGGGTTTGAAGGTACCGGGGAGCTGTTTTTT.

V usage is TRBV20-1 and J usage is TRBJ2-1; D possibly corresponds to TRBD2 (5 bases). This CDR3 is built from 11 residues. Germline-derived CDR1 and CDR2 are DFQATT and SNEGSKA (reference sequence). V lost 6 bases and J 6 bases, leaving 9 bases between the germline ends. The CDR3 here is CSARGANEQFF. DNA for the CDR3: TGCAGTGCCCGGGGTGCCAATGAGCAGTTCTTC.

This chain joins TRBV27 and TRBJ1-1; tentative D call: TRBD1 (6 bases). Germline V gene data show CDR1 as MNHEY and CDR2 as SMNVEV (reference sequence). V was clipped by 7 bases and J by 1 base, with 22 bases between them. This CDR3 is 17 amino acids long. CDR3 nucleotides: TGTGCCAGCACCCTGGTGGGGGCGCAGGTCCCGAACACTGAAGCTTTCTTT. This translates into CASTLVGAQVPNTEAFF.

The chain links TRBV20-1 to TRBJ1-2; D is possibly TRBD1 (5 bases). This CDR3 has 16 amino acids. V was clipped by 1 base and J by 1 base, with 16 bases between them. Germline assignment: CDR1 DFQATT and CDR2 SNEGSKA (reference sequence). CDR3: CSARVRGSRGNYGYTF. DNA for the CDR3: TGCAGTGCTAGAGTGAGGGGCTCAAGGGGTAACTATGGCTACACCTTC.

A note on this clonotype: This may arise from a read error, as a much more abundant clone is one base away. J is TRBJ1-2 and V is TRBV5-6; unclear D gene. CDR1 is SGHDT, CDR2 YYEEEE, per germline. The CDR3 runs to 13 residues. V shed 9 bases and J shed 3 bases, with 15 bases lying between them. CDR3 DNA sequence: TGTGCCAACATTCTCGAAGGTTACTATGGCTACACCTTC. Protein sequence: CANILEGYYGYTF.

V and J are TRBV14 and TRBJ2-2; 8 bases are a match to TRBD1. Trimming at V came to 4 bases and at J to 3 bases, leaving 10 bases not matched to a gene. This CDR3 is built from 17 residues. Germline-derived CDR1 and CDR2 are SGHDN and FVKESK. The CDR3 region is CASSPRTGSIDTGELFF. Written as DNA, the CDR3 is TGTGCCAGCAGCCCCCGGACAGGGTCAATCGACACCGGGGAGCTGTTTTTT.

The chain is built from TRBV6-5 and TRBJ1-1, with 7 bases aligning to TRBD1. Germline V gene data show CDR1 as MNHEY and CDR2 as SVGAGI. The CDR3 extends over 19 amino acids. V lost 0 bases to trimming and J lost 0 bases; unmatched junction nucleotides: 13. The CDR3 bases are TGTGCCAGCAGTTACTCTTCCCGGGCAGGGGGAGAAATGAACACTGAAGCTTTCTTT. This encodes CASSYSSRAGGEMNTEAFF.

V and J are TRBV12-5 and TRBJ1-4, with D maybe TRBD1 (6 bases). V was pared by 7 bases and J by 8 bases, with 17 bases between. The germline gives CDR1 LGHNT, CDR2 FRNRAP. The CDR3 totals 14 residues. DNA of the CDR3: TGTGCTAGTGCCCTGAGGGGGGCACGGGAAAAACTGTTTTTT. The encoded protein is CASALRGAREKLFF.